This passage covers 24 T cell receptor beta chains from one sample sequenced in a study of cytomegalovirus exposure and HLA in healthy donors. The primer mix had 60 Vbeta and 13 Jbeta primers. Generated by immunoSEQ multiplex PCR, the TCRdb table keeps only in-frame clones and is missing some. The repertoire holds 100,000 to 150,000 clones, around three quarters seen once, with more than 2.5% in the top ten. Sequencing used PBMCs. Receptors originate from a male donor in good health and CMV-seronegative.

The rearrangement uses TRBV6-5 and TRBJ1-2; D might be TRBD1 (6 bases). The CDR3 is 12 amino acids. Per germline, CDR1 MNHEY and CDR2 SVGAGI. The V end was cut by 7 bases, the J end by 5 bases, with 11 bases between. The CDR3 region is CASKGRGYGYTF. CDR3 in DNA: TGTGCCAGCAAAGGCAGGGGTTATGGCTACACCTTC.

This clone came up once. This sequence joins TRBV6-5 and TRBJ1-1, with D perhaps TRBD1 (6 bases). V gave up 2 bases and J gave up 3 bases, with 10 bases separating them. From germline, CDR1 is MNHEY and CDR2 SVGAGI. The CDR3 runs 14 residues. The CDR3 loop reads CASSYQGLDTEAFF. The CDR3 region has the DNA TGTGCCAGCAGTTACCAGGGGCTGGACACTGAAGCTTTCTTT.

The chain employs TRBV6-1 and TRBJ2-1; tentative D call: TRBD2 (5 bases). The CDR3 covers 15 residues. Germline V lookup: CDR1 MNHNS, CDR2 SASEGT. Trimming took 2 bases from V and 4 from J, leaving 12 bases between them. CDR3 loop: CASSERRRSYNEQFF. Written as DNA, the CDR3 is TGTGCCAGCAGTGAACGGCGGAGGAGTTACAATGAGCAGTTCTTC.

The V call is TRBV5-8, the J call TRBJ2-1; TRBD1 matches at 7 bases. The germline V gene encodes CDR1 SGHTS and CDR2 YDEGEE. This CDR3 is built from 16 residues. The J segment lost 8 bases and the V segment lost 0 bases, leaving 11 bases of the junction unmatched. The CDR3 DNA reads as TGTGCCAGCAGCTTGGGAACTGGACAGGCCTTCGATGAGCAGTTCTTC. Translated, it gives CASSLGTGQAFDEQFF.

V usage is TRBV19 and J usage is TRBJ1-6; 9 bases align to TRBD1. Germline V gene sequence: CDR1 LNHDA, CDR2 SQIVND (reference sequence). The CDR3 has 16 residues. V trimming: 1 base; J trimming: 6 bases; junction bases outside the gene matches: 4. The CDR3 nucleotides read TGTGCCAGTAGTATAGCCGGGACAGGGAGTAATTCACCCCTCCACTTT. This codes for CASSIAGTGSNSPLHF.

A single count supports this clone. As DNA, the CDR3 is TGTGCCAGCAGCCCCTTCCTGGGGGGAACTAATGAAAAACTGTTTTTT. Its protein is CASSPFLGGTNEKLFF. The chain links TRBV5-4 to TRBJ1-4; D perhaps matches TRBD1 (5 bases). V lost 4 bases and J 1 base, leaving 14 bases between the germline ends. In germline, CDR1 is SGHNT, CDR2 YYREEE (reference sequence). This CDR3 spans 16 amino acids.

The chain employs TRBV23-1 and TRBJ2-3; D call uncertain. TRBV23-1 has ORF status, its function being uncertain. The CDR3 length is 15 residues. V shed 3 bases and J shed 0 bases, with 10 bases lying between them. CDR3 in amino acids: CASSQKVYSTDTQYF. CDR3 coding DNA: TGCGCCAGCAGTCAGAAAGTCTACAGCACAGATACGCAGTATTTT.

CDR3 sequence: CASSPGQGRNTEAFF. The CDR3 bases are TGTGCCAGCAGCCCCGGACAGGGAAGGAACACTGAAGCTTTCTTT. The chain is built from TRBV14 and TRBJ1-1; 8 nucleotides align to TRBD1. Losses at the gene ends were 4 bases for V and 1 base for J; bases not matched to a gene: 5. The CDR3 covers 15 residues. Per germline, CDR1 SGHDN and CDR2 FVKESK.

The chain employs TRBV6-5 and TRBJ1-3; D is ambiguous. Germline CDR1 is MNHEY and CDR2 is SVGAGI. Deletions cut 6 bases from V and 0 bases from J, with 12 bases between. The CDR3 length is 15 residues. CDR3 DNA: TGTGCCAGCAGCTCCCCCCGGGACTCTGGAAACACCATATATTTT. Translated: CASSSPRDSGNTIYF.

The chain has TRBV20-1 and TRBJ2-7; D might be TRBD1 (6 bases). Germline values: CDR1 DFQATT, CDR2 SNEGSKA (reference sequence). Trimming cost V 6 bases and J 6 bases, with 12 bases left between them. The CDR3 contains 11 residues. The CDR3 region is CSARWDIEQYF. CDR3 nucleotides: TGCAGTGCCAGATGGGACATCGAGCAGTACTTC.

V is TRBV7-7 and J is TRBJ2-5, with 10 nucleotides matching TRBD1. From germline, CDR1 is SSHAT and CDR2 FNYEAQ (reference sequence). This CDR3 has 16 amino acids. Unmatched junction bases numbered 8, after V lost 2 bases and J lost 5 bases. The CDR3, as DNA: TGTGCCAGCAGCTTAATGTCGACAGGGGGCAGCGAGACCCAGTACTTC. Protein sequence: CASSLMSTGGSETQYF.

The chain couples TRBV7-9 to TRBJ1-4; tentative D call: TRBD1 (5 bases). Per the germline V gene, CDR1 is SEHNR and CDR2 is FQNEAQ (reference sequence). V gave up 1 base and J gave up 5 bases, with 17 bases separating them. This CDR3 spans 17 amino acids. As DNA, the CDR3 is TGTGCCAGCAGCTTAGGCTGGGACTTTATTCAAAATGAAAAACTGTTTTTT. Encoded protein: CASSLGWDFIQNEKLFF.

CDR3 loop: CASSLVRQNNQPQHF. CDR3 nucleotides: TGTGCCAGCAGCTTAGTGAGACAGAACAATCAGCCCCAGCATTTT. J is TRBJ1-5 and V is TRBV7-2; the D gene is possibly TRBD1 (5 bases). Trimming removed 1 base at V and 3 bases at J, with 10 bases between. This CDR3 is 15 amino acids long. The germline CDR1 and CDR2 sequences are SGHTA and FQGNSA.

This rearrangement joins TRBV19 to TRBJ2-2; no firm D call. V was clipped by 3 bases and J by 6 bases, with 14 bases between them. In germline, CDR1 is LNHDA, CDR2 SQIVND (reference sequence). The CDR3 sequence is 15 residues long. The CDR3: CASSIGLMPPGELFF. CDR3 bases: TGTGCCAGTAGTATTGGGCTAATGCCCCCCGGGGAGCTGTTTTTT. Complete variable domain (other parts from reference TRBV19 and TRBJ2-2): DGGITQSPKYLFRKEGQNVTLSCEQNLNHDAMYWYRQDPGQGLRLIYYSQIVNDFQKGDIAEGYSVSREKKESFPLTVTSAQKNPTAFYLCASSIGLMPPGELFFGEGSRLTVL.

This clone was picked up a small number of times. The chain employs TRBV5-1 and TRBJ2-3, with TRBD1 matching 7 bases. V lost 4 bases, J lost 4 bases, and 6 bases stayed unmatched. The CDR3 is 14 residues long. In germline, CDR1 is SGHRS, CDR2 YFSETQ. CDR3 protein: CASSPDRVADTQYF. In DNA form, the CDR3 reads TGCGCCAGCAGCCCAGACAGGGTCGCAGATACGCAGTATTTT.

V and J are TRBV18 and TRBJ2-5; the D gene is possibly TRBD2 (5 bases). The CDR3 runs to 15 residues. Germline values: CDR1 KGHSH, CDR2 LQKENI. V lost 2 bases and J lost 4, with 14 bases in between. DNA of the CDR3: TGTGCCAGCTCACCAAGCGCCCTTGAGGGAGAGACCCAGTACTTC. Encoded protein: CASSPSALEGETQYF.

This clone was recorded once. This chain links TRBV30 with TRBJ2-7; 12 bases are shared with TRBD1. V was pared by 8 bases and J by 5 bases, with 10 bases of the junction left unmatched. Germline V lookup: CDR1 GTSNPN, CDR2 SVGIG (reference sequence). CDR3 length equals 14 residues. CDR3 sequence: CALLGQGARHEQYF. In DNA form, the CDR3 reads TGTGCCCTTTTGGGACAGGGGGCCCGTCACGAGCAGTACTTC.

This clone was seen a single time. The CDR3 bases are TGTGCCAGTAAATTGACTCGGACAGGGGGAGCCATCTCTGGAAACACCATATATTTT. Its translation is CASKLTRTGGAISGNTIYF. V and J are TRBV19 and TRBJ1-3; the match to TRBD1 covers 10 bases. Germline V gives CDR1 LNHDA, CDR2 SQIVND (reference sequence). This CDR3 is 19 amino acids long. V was pared by 7 bases and J by 0 bases, with 15 bases of the junction left unmatched. The entire variable domain, with the rest obtained from reference TRBV19 and TRBJ1-3, is as follows: DGGITQSPKYLFRKEGQNVTLSCEQNLNHDAMYWYRQDPGQGLRLIYYSQIVNDFQKGDIAEGYSVSREKKESFPLTVTSAQKNPTAFYLCASKLTRTGGAISGNTIYFGEGSWLTVV.

The chain has TRBV23-1 and TRBJ1-4, with 8 positions matching TRBD1. TRBV23-1 is placed among ORFs of uncertain function. The CDR3 is 16 amino acids. V trimming: 0 bases; J trimming: 8 bases; junction bases outside the gene matches: 8. The CDR3 region is CASSQSHGQGGEKLFF. The CDR3 bases are TGCGCCAGCAGTCAATCTCATGGACAGGGAGGAGAAAAACTGTTTTTT.

V gene TRBV27 combines with J gene TRBJ1-1; 7 nucleotides match TRBD1. From germline, CDR1 is MNHEY and CDR2 SMNVEV (reference sequence). The CDR3 spans 14 residues. V gave up 4 bases and J gave up 5 bases; unmatched junction bases: 7. The chain's CDR3 is CASSSPGGITEAFF. The CDR3 coding sequence is TGTGCCAGCAGTTCTCCAGGGGGTATAACTGAAGCTTTCTTT.

This chain connects TRBV6-6 to TRBJ2-7, with 8 bases aligning to TRBD2. Germline CDR1 and CDR2: MNHNY and SVGAGI (reference sequence). V lost 6 bases and J lost 0; bases outside the gene matches: 10. CDR3 length: 16 residues. This CDR3 reads CASSHGWREASYEQYF. DNA of the CDR3: TGTGCCAGCAGCCACGGGTGGCGGGAGGCCTCCTACGAGCAGTACTTC.

This clone was counted a few times. CDR3 region: CASSPLVNTEAFF. Here the CDR3 DNA reads TGTGCCAGCTCACCTCTCGTCAACACTGAAGCTTTCTTT. The chain employs TRBV18 and TRBJ1-1; D is unclear. The germline gives CDR1 KGHSH, CDR2 LQKENI. The V and J ends lost 3 bases and 2 bases respectively, with 7 bases between them. This CDR3 is built from 13 residues.

This chain connects TRBV19 to TRBJ2-2; no firm D call. The V end lost 7 bases, the J end lost 5 bases, and 11 bases lay between the germline ends. The CDR3 contains 13 residues. Germline V gene lookup returns CDR1 LNHDA and CDR2 SQIVND (reference sequence). The chain's CDR3 is CASTWAVTGELFF. The CDR3 bases are TGTGCCAGTACCTGGGCAGTAACCGGGGAGCTGTTTTTT.

The chain combines TRBV19 with TRBJ2-6, with 9 positions matching TRBD1. The germline V gene has CDR1 LNHDA and CDR2 SQIVND (reference sequence). J lost 0 bases, V lost 2 bases, and 5 bases had no gene match. This CDR3 is built from 18 residues. The CDR3 nucleotides read TGTGCCAGTAGTATAAACGGACAGGGGCCCTCTGGGGCCAACGTCCTGACTTTC. This translates into CASSINGQGPSGANVLTF. The full variable domain, completed using reference TRBV19 and TRBJ2-6, is DGGITQSPKYLFRKEGQNVTLSCEQNLNHDAMYWYRQDPGQGLRLIYYSQIVNDFQKGDIAEGYSVSREKKESFPLTVTSAQKNPTAFYLCASSINGQGPSGANVLTFGAGSRLTVL.